Shown below are 25 T cell receptor beta chains from a single sample sequenced in a study of shared clonotypes between healthy human individuals. Some clones are missing from TCRdb's copy, which holds only in-frame ones; the method was immunoSEQ multiplex PCR. The sample shows more than 850,000 clones, roughly 74% of them seen only once. What was sequenced was memory CD4+ T cells from PBMCs. Subset reported: CD45RA-negative fraction. The receptors were gathered from a man aged 18 to 29 in good health. Some clones in this sample may be carry-over from other donors' samples.

This chain joins TRBV12-1 and TRBJ2-1; TRBD1, the D gene given by the table, was not confirmed from the DNA. TRBV12-1 is classified as a pseudogene. This CDR3 contains 12 residues. Written as DNA, the CDR3 is TGTGCCAGCAGCTGGGGGACAGACTCGGGGTTCTTC. It yields the protein CASSWGTDSGFF.

This clone appeared a few times. V usage is TRBV5-4 and J usage is TRBJ2-5; possibly TRBD1 for D (8 bases). The CDR3 totals 14 residues. The germline V and J ends were trimmed by 3 bases and 10 bases, with 19 bases remaining between them. Germline lookup yields CDR1 SGHNT and CDR2 YYREEE (reference sequence). CDR3 loop: CASSWGGQVIDQYF. The CDR3 region has the DNA TGTGCCAGCAGCTGGGGGGGACAGGTAATCGACCAGTACTTC.

V is TRBV5-4 and J is TRBJ2-7, with 9 nucleotides matching TRBD2. This CDR3 contains 16 residues. Per the germline V gene, CDR1 is SGHNT and CDR2 is YYREEE (reference sequence). J lost 4 bases, V lost 0 bases, and 8 bases had no gene match. The CDR3 DNA sequence: TGTGCCAGCAGCTTGGGGACTAGCGTCAACAGTTACGAGCAGTACTTC. The encoded protein is CASSLGTSVNSYEQYF.

The V call is TRBV25-1, the J call TRBJ2-2; 8 bases fit TRBD2. J was trimmed by 8 bases and V by 5 bases; bases with no gene match: 10. The germline V gene has CDR1 MGHDK and CDR2 SYGVNS. The CDR3 loop spans 15 amino acids. CDR3 loop: CASSSGLGVSGELFF. The CDR3 region has the DNA TGTGCCAGCAGTTCGGGACTAGGGGTTTCTGGGGAGCTGTTTTTT.

This clone turned up a few times. The chain employs TRBV6-6 and TRBJ1-2, with D tentatively TRBD1 (5 bases). The CDR3 runs to 11 residues. From germline, CDR1 is MNHNY and CDR2 SVGAGI (reference sequence). Between the trimmed V and J ends, which lost 7 bases and 5 bases, there was a span of 8 bases. The CDR3 nucleotides are TGTGCCAGCATGGGGGGGTATGGCTACACCTTC. This sequence encodes CASMGGYGYTF.

The chain carries TRBV11-1 and TRBJ1-1; D not resolved. The V end lost 1 base, the J end lost 7 bases, and 7 bases lay between the germline ends. The CDR3 has 12 amino acids. From germline, CDR1 is SGHAT and CDR2 FQDESV (reference sequence). The CDR3 region is CASSLVFDEAFF. CDR3 nucleotide sequence: TGTGCCAGCAGCTTAGTTTTTGATGAAGCTTTCTTT.

In regard to this clone: This likely came from a read error, as a far larger clone is one base away. Other DNA sequences of this sample code for an identical CDR3. V gene TRBV9 combines with J gene TRBJ1-3, with 9 positions matching TRBD1. The CDR3 contains 17 residues. In germline, CDR1 is SGDLS, CDR2 YYNGEE. CDR3 nucleotide sequence: TGTGCCAGTAGCGCGACCACGACAGGGGGAACTGGAAACACCATATATTTT. This codes for CASSATTTGGTGNTIYF.

The chain carries TRBV5-1 and TRBJ2-7; 7 bases line up with TRBD2. The CDR3 has 16 amino acids. Germline CDR1 is SGHRS and CDR2 is YFSETQ. V dropped 4 bases and J dropped 2; count of bases not matched to a gene: 12. The CDR3 here is CASSPSTSGTTYEQYF. As DNA, the CDR3 is TGCGCCAGCAGCCCCTCTACAAGCGGGACGACCTACGAGCAGTACTTC.

CDR3 sequence: CASRPPGPSYEQYF. CDR3 nucleotides: TGTGCCAGCAGACCTCCGGGGCCTTCCTACGAGCAGTACTTC. The V and J genes are TRBV28 and TRBJ2-7; possibly TRBD1 or TRBD2 for D (5 bases each). V gave up 6 bases and J gave up 1 base, with 13 bases separating them. CDR1 and CDR2 (germline): MDHEN, SYDVKM. The CDR3 length is 14 residues.

The chain joins TRBV30 to TRBJ2-7; 10 bases map to TRBD2. The V and J ends lost 5 bases and 4 bases, in that order; junction bases with no gene match: 2. The CDR3 is 12 residues long. Germline CDR1 GTSNPN, CDR2 SVGIG (reference sequence). This CDR3 is CAWGSGRYEQYF. As DNA, the CDR3 is TGTGCCTGGGGTAGCGGGAGGTACGAGCAGTACTTC. Together with reference TRBV30 and TRBJ2-7, the CDR3 gives the full variable domain: SQTIHQWPATLVQPVGSPLSLECTVEGTSNPNLYWYRQAAGRGLQLLFYSVGIGQISSEVPQNLSASRPQDRQFILSSKKLLLSDSGFYLCAWGSGRYEQYFGPGTRLTVT.

As for this clone: Different DNA sequences within this sample yield the same CDR3. The chain recombines TRBV11-3 with TRBJ1-1; D is unclear. The CDR3 is 13 residues long. Germline CDR1 SGHNT, CDR2 YENEEA. V gave up 3 bases and J gave up 2 bases, with 7 bases separating them. The DNA of the CDR3 is TGTGCCAGCAGCTTTGGCGGAAACACTGAAGCTTTCTTT. This encodes CASSFGGNTEAFF.

About this clone: Mismatch with germline at one junction end may stem from a read error. The chain uses TRBV19 and TRBJ1-4; D uncertain. The CDR3 has 23 residues. Germline V lookup: CDR1 LNHDA, CDR2 SQIVND (reference sequence). The CDR3 here is CARSKGPHIPIPDRPATNEKLFF. The CDR3 DNA follows: TGTGCCAGAAGTAAGGGCCCCCACATTCCTATTCCAGACCGTCCCGCAACTAATGAAAAACTGTTTTTT.

This chain links TRBV18 with TRBJ2-1; 10 positions match TRBD2. The V gene's germline CDR1 is KGHSH and CDR2 LQKENI. The V segment lost 0 bases and the J segment 8 bases; nucleotides outside the gene matches: 7. CDR3 length: 16 amino acids. The CDR3 coding sequence is TGTGCCAGCTCACCACCGGGGTCTAGCGGGAGCTATGAGCAGTTCTTC. Protein sequence: CASSPPGSSGSYEQFF.

V usage is TRBV10-3 and J usage is TRBJ1-4, with a weak D call TRBD1 (5 bases). This CDR3 has 13 residues. Trimming left V 3 bases short and J 10 bases short, with 12 bases between. Germline V gene sequence: CDR1 ENHRY, CDR2 SYGVKD. CDR3 coding DNA: TGTGCCATCAGTGATGAGGGGCAAGGAAAACTGTTTTTT. This sequence encodes CAISDEGQGKLFF.

This clone was found a few times. The CDR3, as DNA: TGTGCCAGTAGTATAGGTGGCCCCACCGGGGAGCTGTTTTTT. Translating it yields CASSIGGPTGELFF. The genes are TRBV19 and TRBJ2-2, with no clear D. Trimming left V 1 base short and J 4 bases short, with 7 bases between. Germline CDR1 and CDR2: LNHDA and SQIVND (reference sequence). The CDR3 runs 14 residues. The full variable domain, in which reference TRBV19 and TRBJ2-2 provide the parts outside the CDR3, is DGGITQSPKYLFRKEGQNVTLSCEQNLNHDAMYWYRQDPGQGLRLIYYSQIVNDFQKGDIAEGYSVSREKKESFPLTVTSAQKNPTAFYLCASSIGGPTGELFFGEGSRLTVL.

The V call is TRBV5-1, the J call TRBJ2-5; 7 bases are shared with TRBD1. CDR3 length equals 14 residues. The V and J ends lost 4 bases and 4 bases, in that order; junction bases with no gene match: 7. In germline, CDR1 is SGHRS, CDR2 YFSETQ. The chain's CDR3 is CASSIGQAGETQYF. CDR3 DNA: TGCGCCAGCAGCATCGGACAGGCCGGAGAGACCCAGTACTTC.

V gene TRBV28 combines with J gene TRBJ2-7; D not resolved. This CDR3 comprises 15 residues. Germline loops: CDR1 MDHEN, CDR2 SYDVKM. Trimming took 3 bases from V and 1 from J, leaving 13 bases between them. The CDR3 loop reads CASSFNGGGSYEQYF. CDR3 DNA: TGTGCCAGCAGTTTTAATGGTGGTGGATCCTACGAGCAGTACTTC.

This rearrangement joins TRBV28 to TRBJ1-4, with D possibly matching TRBD1 (6 bases). The CDR3 length is 15 residues. CDR1 is MDHEN and CDR2 is SYDVKM in the germline V gene. V lost 1 base and J lost 12, with 18 bases in between. CDR3 residues: CASSLSGGVIVELFF. DNA for the CDR3: TGTGCCAGCAGTTTATCTGGGGGCGTCATAGTTGAACTGTTTTTT.

V is TRBV19 and J is TRBJ1-1; D remains ambiguous. CDR1 and CDR2 (germline): LNHDA, SQIVND (reference sequence). The CDR3 is 14 residues long. V lost 5 bases, J lost 6 bases, and 16 bases lay in between. CDR3 nucleotide sequence: TGTGCCAGTAGTGCCGGGCGGGCCCCCTCTGAAGCTTTCTTT. Its protein product is CASSAGRAPSEAFF.

The rearrangement joins TRBV2 to TRBJ2-6, with D unclear. Germline V gene lookup returns CDR1 SNHLY and CDR2 FYNNEI. The CDR3 sequence is 15 residues long. Trimming took 7 bases from V and 2 from J, leaving 12 bases between them. This CDR3 is CASTRPPPGANVLTF. The CDR3 DNA sequence: TGTGCCAGCACCAGACCCCCCCCTGGGGCCAACGTCCTGACTTTC.

The genes are TRBV2 and TRBJ2-4, with 11 positions matching TRBD1. The V and J ends lost 7 bases and 8 bases, in that order; junction bases with no gene match: 7. The CDR3 totals 14 residues. Germline V CDR1 and CDR2: SNHLY, FYNNEI. The CDR3 here is CASNTGTGGDIQYF. The DNA for the CDR3 is TGTGCCAGCAATACCGGGACAGGGGGGGACATTCAGTACTTC. Drawing the rest from reference TRBV2 and TRBJ2-4, the complete variable domain is EPEVTQTPSHQVTQMGQEVILRCVPISNHLYFYWYRQILGQKVEFLVSFYNNEISEKSEIFDDQFSVERPDGSNFTLKIRSTKLEDSAMYFCASNTGTGGDIQYFGAGTRLSVL.

The gene calls are TRBV28 and TRBJ2-7; possible D gene TRBD2, 6 bases. V lost 7 bases, J lost 3 bases, and 28 bases lay in between. This CDR3 spans 18 amino acids. Per the germline V gene, CDR1 is MDHEN and CDR2 is SYDVKM. CDR3 loop: CASTPNRAGLSRDYEQYF. Here the CDR3 DNA reads TGTGCCAGCACCCCGAACCGGGCGGGACTCTCGAGGGACTACGAGCAGTACTTC.

Details on this clone: This sample also contains other DNA sequences that code for the same CDR3. This chain uses TRBV5-1 with TRBJ2-2; D remains ambiguous. The CDR3 totals 13 residues. Trimming removed 0 bases from V and 6 bases from J, with 6 bases in between. Per germline, CDR1 SGHRS and CDR2 YFSETQ. The CDR3 is CASSLEGSGELFF. The CDR3 region has the DNA TGCGCCAGCAGCTTGGAGGGTTCCGGGGAGCTGTTTTTT.

This clone was detected only a few times. Other DNA sequences in this specimen translate into the identical CDR3. The chain links TRBV5-4 to TRBJ2-3, with 7 bases identical to TRBD1. Per the germline V gene, CDR1 is SGHNT and CDR2 is YYREEE (reference sequence). The length of the CDR3 is 14 residues. The ends lost 4 bases at V and 0 bases at J; junction bases unmatched: 2. In DNA form, the CDR3 reads TGTGCCAGCAGCCGGGACAGTAGCACAGATACGCAGTATTTT. Residues: CASSRDSSTDTQYF.

The V gene is TRBV4-1, the J gene TRBJ2-7; 9 nucleotides match TRBD2. Trimming removed 5 bases from V and 0 bases from J; junction bases left unmatched: 5. Germline CDR1 is MGHRA and CDR2 is YSYEKL. This CDR3 spans 15 amino acids. The CDR3 nucleotides read TGCGCCAGCAGCACCAGACTAGCGGACTCCTACGAGCAGTACTTC. Translated, it gives CASSTRLADSYEQYF.